The clone carrying this T cell receptor beta chain was picked up one time. Reverse transcription of about 0.5 to 1 ug RNA was carried out with random hexamers. TCRdb redid the calling of the immunoSEQ multiplex PCR reads with MiXCR, one entry per CDR3 protein. The sample has a few hundred thousand distinct CDR3 sequences, roughly 85% seen once. These data originate in a study of CD8 T cells in Susac syndrome. V lost 0 bases and J lost 8, with 7 bases in between. Germline values: CDR1 MNHEY, CDR2 SMNVEV (reference sequence). This CDR3 region has 13 residues. The clonotype comes from a human donor with multiple sclerosis. V gene TRBV27 combines with J gene TRBJ2-2; D gene unclear. Sequenced sample: CD8+ T cells from PBMCs. The CDR3 DNA reads as TGTGCCAGCAGTTTATCGACCGGGGGGGAGCTGTTTTTT. The encoded protein is CASSLSTGGELFF.